This T cell receptor (beta chain) was sequenced for a study of Ad26.COV2.S vaccination and SARS-CoV-2 variants. Study information: The Ad26.COV2.S arm of the COV1001 trial was where the donor was placed. Administration of Ad26.COV2.S was intramuscular, either once or twice 56 days apart. Overall study results and limits: While placebo recipients had lower spike-specific TCR breadth, vaccine recipients had more.

A remark on this clone: What it recognizes is unknown.

The data were produced by immunoSEQ multiplex PCR, yet TCRdb's version contains in-frame clones alone and is incomplete. This repertoire shows about 400,000 clones, around 92% found once; its top ten account for more than 1.5%. Germline loops: CDR1 MDHEN, CDR2 SYDVKM. Between the trimmed V and J ends, which lost 2 bases and 4 bases, there was a span of 24 bases. CDR3 length: 18 residues. Described treatment: 15 to 20 received Ad26.COV2.S at low or high dose, single or two shots; 5 received placebo; per-sample allocation not given. The study sampled participants on day 63 after the first vaccine or placebo injection. Boston hosted the donor, who was an adult aged 18-55 years.

The chain employs TRBV28 and TRBJ2-7; tentative D call: TRBD2 (6 bases). Sequenced here: peripheral blood, sampled in a trial of Ad26.COV2.S vaccine versus placebo. This sequence was found in a person between 18 and 60 years old who received the Ad26.COV2.S COVID-19 vaccine or a placebo. CDR3 sequence reads: CASSLLGDFITKGYEQYF. For the CDR3, the DNA is TGTGCCAGCAGTTTACTCGGGGACTTCATAACCAAGGGTTACGAGCAGTACTTC.